This T cell receptor beta chain was profiled in a study of blood T cell repertoires in COVID-19. Germline CDR1 reads GTSNPN; CDR2 reads SVGIG (reference sequence). The CDR3 has 15 amino acids. Trimming took 2 bases from V and 8 from J; bases not matched to a gene: 11. Measured with immunoSEQ multiplex PCR; TCRdb has only the in-frame clones, and not every one. The sample includes 130,000 to 150,000 clones, roughly 88% of them seen just once. The TCR sequence derives from a woman in her thirties with acute COVID-19. Sequencing used PBMCs or T cells enriched from blood (not recorded which). J is TRBJ2-1 and V is TRBV30, with 8 bases identical to TRBD2. The CDR3 coding sequence is TGTGCCTGGAGTCCCAGTCCGGGACTAGTTCATGAGCAGTTCTTC. It encodes CAWSPSPGLVHEQFF. Full variable domain (missing parts from reference TRBV30 and TRBJ2-1): SQTIHQWPATLVQPVGSPLSLECTVEGTSNPNLYWYRQAAGRGLQLLFYSVGIGQISSEVPQNLSASRPQDRQFILSSKKLLLSDSGFYLCAWSPSPGLVHEQFFGPGTRLTVL.